This is a list of T cell receptor beta chains from one sample in a study of shared clonotypes between healthy human individuals. Sequencing used immunoSEQ multiplex PCR; TCRdb keeps in-frame clones, though not all of them. This sample has 950,000 to 1,200,000 clones; roughly 77% occur once, and the top ten carry approximately 0.9%. Sequencing was performed on memory CD4+ T cells from PBMCs. The receptors come from a man younger than 30 in good health. Some clones in this sample may be carry-over from other donors' samples. Each CDR3 is given with its conserved first and last residue. A D gene is named only where the DNA matches it firmly. The size of a clone is reported for some rows only, either as once, few or many, or as a class for expanded clones.

CDR3	DNA	D	V	J	size
CASRSGSSGTGELFF	TGCGCCAGCCGTAGCGGGAGTAGTGGCACCGGGGAGCTGTTTTTT	TRBD2	TRBV10-2	TRBJ2-2	-
CASSLGAPSTEAFF	TGTGCCAGCAGCTTGGGGGCGCCGAGCACTGAAGCTTTCTTT	-	TRBV7-3	TRBJ1-1	-
CASSSAGHGEQYF	TGTGCCAGCAGCTCCGCCGGGCATGGGGAGCAGTACTTC	-	TRBV11-2	TRBJ2-7	-
CASSLAGGSRGGSYNEQFF	TGCGCCAGCAGCCTAGCGGGAGGCAGCCGGGGGGGATCCTACAATGAGCAGTTCTTC	TRBD2	TRBV5-1	TRBJ2-1	-
CASSLKPGQGPNTGELFF	TGTGCCAGCAGCTTAAAGCCGGGACAGGGCCCGAACACCGGGGAGCTGTTTTTT	TRBD1	TRBV7-6	TRBJ2-2	-
CASSVSGRNEQYF	TGTGCCAGCAGCGTTAGCGGGAGGAACGAGCAGTACTTC	TRBD2	TRBV6-1	TRBJ2-7	-
CASSKALAGGQQEPYEQYF	TGTGCCAGCAGCAAGGCCCTAGCGGGAGGGCAACAAGAACCCTACGAGCAGTACTTC	TRBD2	TRBV5-5	TRBJ2-7	-
CASSPDRGRGFADTQYF	TGCGCCAGCAGCCCCGATCGGGGGAGAGGATTTGCAGATACGCAGTATTTT	-	TRBV4-1	TRBJ2-3	-
CASRLNTGELFF	TGCGCCAGCAGACTAAATACCGGGGAGCTGTTTTTT	-	TRBV5-1	TRBJ2-2	-
CASRGGSGPQHF	TGTGCCAGCAGAGGGGGCTCGGGGCCCCAGCATTTT	TRBD1	TRBV27	TRBJ1-5	-
CASSLGDFSYEQYF	TGTGCCAGCAGTTTAGGGGACTTTTCCTACGAGCAGTACTTC	-	TRBV28	TRBJ2-7	-
CASRRNQPQHF	TGTGCCAGCAGGCGTAATCAGCCCCAGCATTTT	-	TRBV6-1	TRBJ1-5	many
CASSELRGPNEKLFF	TGTGCCAGCAGTGAGCTTCGAGGGCCGAATGAAAAACTGTTTTTT	-	TRBV6-1	TRBJ1-4	few
CASSLFASGIGGELFF	TGTGCCAGCAGCTTATTTGCTAGCGGGATCGGCGGGGAGCTGTTTTTT	TRBD2	TRBV7-2	TRBJ2-2	-
CASSLAPGTGAGGYTF	TGTGCCAGCAGCTTAGCCCCTGGGACAGGGGCCGGCGGCTACACCTTC	TRBD1	TRBV7-6	TRBJ1-2	few
CASSKPGLGFTGELFF	TGTGCCAGCAGCAAACCGGGACTAGGTTTTACCGGGGAGCTGTTTTTT	-	TRBV21-1	TRBJ2-2	-
CASSQVGSGILSQEQFF	TGCGCCAGCAGCCAAGTGGGGTCGGGAATTTTGTCGCAGGAGCAGTTCTTC	-	TRBV4-1	TRBJ2-1	-
CASSQWRPNTGELFF	TGCGCCAGCAGCCAATGGCGCCCTAACACCGGGGAGCTGTTTTTT	-	TRBV4-3	TRBJ2-2	-
CASSSTGAPYTDTQYF	TGTGCCAGCAGCTCTACAGGGGCCCCCTACACAGATACGCAGTATTTT	TRBD1	TRBV28	TRBJ2-3	once
CASRRSGEYGYEQYF	TGTGCCAGCCGGAGGTCTGGGGAATACGGCTACGAGCAGTACTTC	-	TRBV2	TRBJ2-7	-
CASSHEGLNYGYTF	TGTGCCAGCAGCCACGAAGGGTTGAACTATGGCTACACCTTC	-	TRBV5-5	TRBJ1-2	-
CASSPGGAPTYEQYF	TGTGCCAGCAGCCCCGGGGGGGCGCCGACCTACGAGCAGTACTTC	TRBD2	TRBV7-9	TRBJ2-7	-
CASRLSGTAYEQYF	TGTGCCAGCAGGTTGTCAGGTACAGCCTACGAGCAGTACTTC	-	TRBV28	TRBJ2-7	-
CASSLTTQETQYF	TGTGCCAGCAGCCTGACTACCCAAGAGACCCAGTACTTC	-	TRBV11-3	TRBJ2-5	-
CASSSRPRDRLHF	TGTGCCAGCAGTTCACGACCCCGGGACCGTCTCCACTTT	-	TRBV7-6	TRBJ1-6	-
CAWRKLAGYEQYF	TGTGCCTGGAGGAAACTCGCGGGCTACGAGCAGTACTTC	-	TRBV30	TRBJ2-7	-
CASSLGPANNYGYTF	TGTGCCAGCAGCTTGGGGCCAGCCAATAACTATGGCTACACCTTC	-	TRBV5-6	TRBJ1-2	-
CSVVTPGVGGYTF	TGCAGCGTTGTGACCCCCGGAGTGGGCGGCTACACCTTC	-	TRBV29-1	TRBJ1-2	-
CASSFRQGVVREQYF	TGTGCCAGCAGCTTTAGGCAGGGTGTGGTTCGAGAGCAGTACTTC	-	TRBV5-6	TRBJ2-7	-
CASSLGGLQRILAKNIQYF	TGTGCCAGCAGTTTAGGTGGACTACAGCGTATTCTAGCCAAAAACATTCAGTACTTC	-	TRBV28	TRBJ2-4	-
CASSLASGRSYEQYF	TGTGCCAGCAGCTTGGCAAGCGGGAGGTCCTACGAGCAGTACTTC	TRBD2	TRBV5-4	TRBJ2-7	-
CASSLFGGRGETQYF	TGTGCCAGCAGTCTTTTCGGCGGGAGAGGGGAGACCCAGTACTTC	TRBD2	TRBV6-6	TRBJ2-5	-
CASSPVAGGPYTQYF	TGTGCCAGCAGCCCGGTAGCGGGAGGGCCATATACGCAGTATTTT	TRBD2	TRBV7-2	TRBJ2-3	-
CASSEYGSAGNQPQHF	TGTGCCAGCAGTGAATATGGGTCGGCCGGAAATCAGCCCCAGCATTTT	-	TRBV6-1	TRBJ1-5	-
CASGLVLGEGFNTEAFF	TGTGCTAGTGGTTTGGTTCTGGGCGAGGGGTTTAACACTGAAGCTTTCTTT	-	TRBV12-5	TRBJ1-1	-
CASSGTGGNTGELFF	TGTGCCAGCAGCGGGACAGGGGGGAACACCGGGGAGCTGTTTTTT	TRBD1	TRBV2	TRBJ2-2	-
CASRATSANSYEQYF	TGTGCCAGCAGGGCGACTAGCGCCAACTCCTACGAGCAGTACTTC	TRBD2	TRBV2	TRBJ2-7	-
CASSAQPGLAGGSDTQYF	TGTGCCAGCAGCGCCCAACCGGGACTAGCGGGAGGTTCAGATACGCAGTATTTT	TRBD2	TRBV9	TRBJ2-3	-
CASSEYGTKKGYTF	TGTGCCAGCAGTGAATATGGGACGAAAAAAGGCTACACCTTC	-	TRBV6-1	TRBJ1-2	-
CATGQGAGGYTF	TGTGCTACCGGACAGGGGGCGGGTGGCTACACCTTC	TRBD1	TRBV28	TRBJ1-2	-
CASSLVMGAGGSYEQYF	TGTGCCAGCAGCTTAGTAATGGGCGCGGGAGGCTCCTACGAGCAGTACTTC	TRBD2	TRBV7-9	TRBJ2-7	-
CASSSGRGQPQHF	TGTGCCAGCAGCTCGGGACGGGGTCAGCCCCAGCATTTT	-	TRBV7-2	TRBJ1-5	few
CASRSSGSGNTIYF	TGCGCCAGCAGGTCTTCGGGTTCTGGAAACACCATATATTTT	-	TRBV5-1	TRBJ1-3	-
CASGLQGNYGYTF	TGTGCCAGCGGCCTACAGGGTAACTATGGCTACACCTTC	-	TRBV13	TRBJ1-2	-
CASSKAGELFF	TGTGCCAGTTCAAAGGCCGGGGAGCTGTTTTTT	-	TRBV19	TRBJ2-2	-
CASSYSYDRGYTF	TGTGCCAGCAGTTACTCCTACGACCGCGGCTACACCTTC	-	TRBV6-5	TRBJ1-2	-
CASSAPLGQTNTEAFF	TGTGCCAGCAGCGCCCCGTTGGGACAGACGAACACTGAAGCTTTCTTT	TRBD1	TRBV5-4	TRBJ1-1	-
CASRGGGAVQETQYF	TGTGCCAGCAGGGGGGGAGGGGCAGTTCAAGAGACCCAGTACTTC	TRBD2	TRBV27	TRBJ2-5	-
CASSLAPASGIYEQYF	TGCGCCAGCAGCTTGGCCCCCGCTAGCGGGATTTACGAGCAGTACTTC	TRBD2	TRBV5-1	TRBJ2-7	-
CAISAHTGVLGQYF	TGTGCCATCAGTGCCCATACAGGGGTATTAGGGCAGTACTTC	TRBD1	TRBV10-3	TRBJ2-7	-
CASSDYGAGSGNTIYF	TGTGCCAGCAGTGACTACGGGGCTGGTTCTGGAAACACCATATATTTT	-	TRBV6-1	TRBJ1-3	-
CASSAIDVDTQYF	TGCGCCAGCAGCGCAATAGATGTAGATACGCAGTATTTT	-	TRBV5-1	TRBJ2-3	-